Included here is one TCR beta chain sequence, with context. The source of the sample is a study of CD8+ T cells in alopecia areata. Treatment in this sample: oral pan-JAK inhibitor, 5-10 mg twice daily. PBMCs, the starting material, were the source of sorted CD4+ and CD8+ T cells. Reverse transcribed after extraction, RNA yielded cDNA as the sequencing template. Data came from immunoSEQ multiplex PCR; TCRdb stores just in-frame clones and leaves some out. The sample has about 120,000 clones; about 50% are singletons. The CDR3 consists of 15 residues. The V end was cut by 6 bases, the J end by 3 bases, with 21 bases between. The germline CDR1 and CDR2 sequences are SQVTM and ANQGSEA.

The sequences come from CD4+ T cells sorted from blood, collected at week 4, from a patient treated with tofacitinib. The clonotype comes from a human donor with alopecia areata. V is TRBV29-1 and J is TRBJ2-7; a possible D gene is TRBD1 (5 bases). CDR3: CSVGPGQGVIYEQYF. The CDR3, as DNA: TGCAGCGTCGGTCCTGGGCAGGGCGTTATCTACGAGCAGTACTTC.